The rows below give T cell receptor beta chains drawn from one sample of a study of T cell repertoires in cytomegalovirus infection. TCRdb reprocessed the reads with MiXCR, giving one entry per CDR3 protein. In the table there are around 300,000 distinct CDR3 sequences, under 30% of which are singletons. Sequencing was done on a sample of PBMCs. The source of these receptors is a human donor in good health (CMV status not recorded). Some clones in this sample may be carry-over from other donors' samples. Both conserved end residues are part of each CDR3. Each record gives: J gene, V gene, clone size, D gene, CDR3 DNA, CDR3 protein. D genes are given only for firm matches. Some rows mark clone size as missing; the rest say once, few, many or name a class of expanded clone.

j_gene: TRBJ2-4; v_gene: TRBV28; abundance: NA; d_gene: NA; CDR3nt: TGTGCCAGCAGTAACAGGGCTTTTCAGTACTTC; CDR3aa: CASSNRAFQYF
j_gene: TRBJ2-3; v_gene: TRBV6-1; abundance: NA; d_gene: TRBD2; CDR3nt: TGTGCCAGCAGTGTAGCGGGAGGAGGCACAGATACGCAGTATTTT; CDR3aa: CASSVAGGGTDTQYF
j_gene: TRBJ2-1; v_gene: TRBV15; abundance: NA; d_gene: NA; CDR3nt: TGTGCCACCAGCAGAGATACTAGTTTCTATGAGCAGTTCTTC; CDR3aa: CATSRDTSFYEQFF
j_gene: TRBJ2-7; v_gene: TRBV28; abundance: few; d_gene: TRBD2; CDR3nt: TGTGCCAGCACCCCCGGGGGGTTTGGCGAGCAGTACTTC; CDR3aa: CASTPGGFGEQYF
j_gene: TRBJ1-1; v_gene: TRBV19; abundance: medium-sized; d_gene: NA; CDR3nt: TGTGCCAGTAGGACTCAGGGTGGCACTGAAGCTTTCTTT; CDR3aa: CASRTQGGTEAFF
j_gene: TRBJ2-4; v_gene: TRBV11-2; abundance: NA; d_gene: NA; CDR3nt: TGTGCCAGCAGCCCTCGGGGCGGGACCCTAGCCAAAAACATTCAGTACTTC; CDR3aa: CASSPRGGTLAKNIQYF
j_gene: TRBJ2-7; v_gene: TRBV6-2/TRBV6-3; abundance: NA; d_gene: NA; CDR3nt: TGTGCCAGCAGTTACTGGGACGGCTCCTACGAGCAGTACTTC; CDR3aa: CASSYWDGSYEQYF
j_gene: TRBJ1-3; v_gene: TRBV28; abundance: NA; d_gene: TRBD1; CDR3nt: TGTGCCAGCATACGGGACAGGGGTTTGACTGGAAACACCATATATTTT; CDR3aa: CASIRDRGLTGNTIYF
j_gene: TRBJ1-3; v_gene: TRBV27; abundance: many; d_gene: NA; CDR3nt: TGTGCCAGCAGTTCTCCGTGCCTCAAAGGGGGTTTTTTGAGCTCTGGAAACACCATATATTTT; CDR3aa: CASSSPCLKGGFLSSGNTIYF
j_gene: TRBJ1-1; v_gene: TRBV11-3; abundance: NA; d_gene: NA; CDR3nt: TGTGCCAGCAGCTGGGGGCAAGGGGGGAAAACTGAAGCTTTCTTT; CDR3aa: CASSWGQGGKTEAFF
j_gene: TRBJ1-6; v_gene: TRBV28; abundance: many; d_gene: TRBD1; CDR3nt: TGTGCCAGCAGTTTGTTCAGGGGGACTTCTTACAGCTCCTATAATTCACCCCTCCACTTT; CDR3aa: CASSLFRGTSYSSYNSPLHF
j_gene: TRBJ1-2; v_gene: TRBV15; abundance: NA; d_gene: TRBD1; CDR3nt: TGTGCCACCAGCAGCCGGGACAGGGCTGAATTTCATGGCTACACCTTC; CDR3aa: CATSSRDRAEFHGYTF
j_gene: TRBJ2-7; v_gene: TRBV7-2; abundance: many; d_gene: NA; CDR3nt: TGTGCCAGCAGCTTAGCCACAGGGTTACAGAAGTACTTC; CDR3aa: CASSLATGLQKYF
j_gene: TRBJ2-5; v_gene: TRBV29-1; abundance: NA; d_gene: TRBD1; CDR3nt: TGCAGCGTCGGACAGGGGGTAGGAGAGACCCAGTACTTC; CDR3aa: CSVGQGVGETQYF